Reported below is one T cell receptor (beta chain). Its target is unknown. This entry is derived from a study of T cell repertoires and HLA-DP antigens. The wider study: Donors were two male and one female, aged 18-to-29 to 60-to-69.

Study-wide points: Pre-culture clonality, about 0.042, was far below sorted CD137+ clonality of about 0.4.

Measured with immunoSEQ multiplex PCR; TCRdb has only the in-frame clones, and not every one. Of about 73,000 clones in the sample, around four fifths were seen once. V was clipped by 0 bases and J by 7 bases, with 12 bases between them. CDR3 length equals 14 residues. The germline V gene has CDR1 SGHTA and CDR2 FQGNSA. The TCR originated in a man between 60 and 75 years old in good health and CMV-seronegative. Sequencing input: CD4+ T cells from PBMCs. The chain combines TRBV7-2 with TRBJ1-2; D is possibly TRBD1 (5 bases). The CDR3 coding sequence is TGTGCCAGCAGCTTAGCGTCCAGGGAAGGTGGCTACACCTTC. Encoded protein: CASSLASREGGYTF. Complete variable domain (other parts from reference TRBV7-2 and TRBJ1-2): GAGVSQSPSNKVTEKGKDVELRCDPISGHTALYWYRQSLGQGLEFLIYFQGNSAPDKSGLPSDRFSAERTGGSVSTLTIQRTQQEDSAVYLCASSLASREGGYTFGSGTRLTVV.